The 18 T cell receptor beta chains given below trace back to one sample, sequenced in a study of cytomegalovirus exposure and HLA in healthy donors. The PCR had 60 Vbeta and 13 Jbeta primers. Data came from immunoSEQ multiplex PCR; TCRdb stores just in-frame clones and leaves some out. Among 83,000 or so clones listed, around 74% were seen once. The sample comprised PBMCs. The source of these receptors is a man aged 25-45 years in good health and CMV-seropositive.

The chain links TRBV5-5 to TRBJ1-2; D perhaps matches TRBD1 (6 bases). This CDR3 is 14 amino acids long. Per germline, CDR1 SGHKS and CDR2 YYEKEE (reference sequence). Between the trimmed V and J ends, which lost 3 bases and 8 bases, there was a span of 17 bases. The chain's CDR3 is CASSSLHRVGGYTF. DNA for the CDR3: TGTGCCAGCAGCTCTTTACACAGGGTAGGGGGCTACACCTTC.

The chain has TRBV7-9 and TRBJ2-2; 10 bases line up with TRBD1. With V trimmed by 6 bases and J by 10 bases, 8 bases remained unmatched. The CDR3 loop spans 14 amino acids. Looked up from germline, CDR1 is SEHNR and CDR2 is FQNEAQ (reference sequence). The CDR3 nucleotides are TGTGCCAGCAGTCGGACAGGGGGAGGAGAGGAGCTGTTTTTT. Protein sequence: CASSRTGGGEELFF. The full variable domain, rest sourced from reference TRBV7-9 and TRBJ2-2, is DTGVSQNPRHKITKRGQNVTFRCDPISEHNRLYWYRQTLGQGPEFLTYFQNEAQLEKSRLLSDRFSAERPKGSFSTLEIQRTEQGDSAMYLCASSRTGGGEELFFGEGSRLTVL.

The rearrangement uses TRBV15 and TRBJ2-7, with D perhaps matching TRBD2 (7 bases). Germline CDR1 reads LNHNV; CDR2 reads YYDKDF (reference sequence). The CDR3 length is 18 residues. Trimming took off 0 bases at V and 4 bases at J, with 22 bases between the two ends. Here the CDR3 reads CATSRDPRQRGAVYEQYF. CDR3 DNA sequence: TGTGCCACCAGCAGAGACCCAAGACAACGGGGGGCCGTGTACGAGCAGTACTTC.

The J gene is TRBJ1-3, the V gene TRBV5-6; the D is unclear. The CDR3 has 15 residues. Trimming removed 2 bases at V and 0 bases at J, with 9 bases between. Germline V CDR1 and CDR2: SGHDT, YYEEEE. The CDR3 is CASSFGRVSGNTIYF. The CDR3 DNA sequence: TGTGCCAGCAGCTTCGGGCGGGTCTCTGGAAACACCATATATTTT.

This chain links TRBV30 with TRBJ1-5; D possibly corresponds to TRBD1 (5 bases). Trimming cost V 2 bases and J 0 bases, with 14 bases left between them. Germline V CDR1 and CDR2: GTSNPN, SVGIG (reference sequence). There are 16 residues in the CDR3. The CDR3 region is CAWSTRQPYSNQPQHF. The DNA for the CDR3 is TGTGCCTGGAGTACCAGACAGCCGTATAGCAATCAGCCCCAGCATTTT.

The rearrangement joins TRBV27 to TRBJ1-2; D gene unclear. V gave up 8 bases and J gave up 1 base, with 2 bases separating them. Germline lookup yields CDR1 MNHEY and CDR2 SMNVEV (reference sequence). The CDR3 sequence is 10 residues long. CDR3 loop: CASLNYGYTF. The CDR3 DNA sequence: TGTGCCAGCCTTAACTATGGCTACACCTTC.

The chain carries TRBV27 and TRBJ1-4, with 9 bases fitting TRBD1. The CDR3 extends over 15 amino acids. CDR1 is MNHEY, CDR2 SMNVEV, per germline (reference sequence). J was trimmed by 4 bases and V by 5 bases; bases with no gene match: 5. CDR3 residues: CASSDTGGVNEKLFF. As DNA, the CDR3 is TGTGCCAGCAGTGACACAGGGGGCGTTAATGAAAAACTGTTTTTT.

The chain links TRBV9 to TRBJ2-1; 9 nucleotides agree with TRBD1. Losses at the gene ends were 4 bases for V and 6 bases for J; bases not matched to a gene: 2. Germline V gene sequence: CDR1 SGDLS, CDR2 YYNGEE. The CDR3 consists of 13 residues. The CDR3 region is CASSLGQGNEQFF. The DNA for the CDR3 is TGTGCCAGCAGCCTGGGACAGGGCAATGAGCAGTTCTTC.

J is TRBJ1-5 and V is TRBV19; D is ambiguous. The V end was cut by 6 bases, the J end by 0 bases, with 9 bases between. The CDR3 extends over 14 amino acids. Germline CDR1 LNHDA, CDR2 SQIVND (reference sequence). CDR3 in amino acids: CASSQIYSNQPQHF. The CDR3, as DNA: TGTGCCAGTAGCCAAATCTATAGCAATCAGCCCCAGCATTTT.

The chain uses TRBV13 and TRBJ2-7; TRBD1 might be the D (5 bases). CDR1 and CDR2 (germline): PRHDT, FYEKMQ (reference sequence). The V gene lost 1 base and the J gene lost 2 bases, with 9 bases spanning the gap. This CDR3 contains 14 residues. CDR3: CASSLERGPYEQYF. The DNA of the CDR3 is TGTGCCAGCAGCTTAGAAAGGGGCCCCTACGAGCAGTACTTC.

The chain carries TRBV9 and TRBJ1-2; 7 nucleotides line up with TRBD1. Germline CDR1 is SGDLS and CDR2 is YYNGEE. V lost 3 bases and J lost 8; bases outside the gene matches: 19. The CDR3 loop spans 17 amino acids. DNA for the CDR3: TGTGCCAGCAGCGCGATACTCAGAACAGGACAGGCTTGGGGCTACACCTTC. This codes for CASSAILRTGQAWGYTF.

The chain combines TRBV6-8 with TRBJ2-3; D is uncertain. The CDR3 contains 14 residues. V lost 8 bases, J lost 0 bases, and 12 bases lay in between. The V gene's germline CDR1 is MNHGY and CDR2 SAAAGT. The CDR3 sequence: CASFGVSSTDTQYF. The CDR3 DNA sequence: TGTGCCAGCTTTGGAGTGAGCAGCACAGATACGCAGTATTTT.

The V gene is TRBV4-1, the J gene TRBJ2-2; possibly TRBD2 for D (6 bases). V lost 0 bases and J 0 bases, leaving 11 bases between the germline ends. Germline values: CDR1 MGHRA, CDR2 YSYEKL. This CDR3 has 17 amino acids. The CDR3 is CASSQEGTGANTGELFF. The CDR3 region has the DNA TGCGCCAGCAGCCAAGAAGGGACGGGGGCGAACACCGGGGAGCTGTTTTTT.

This chain joins TRBV29-1 and TRBJ2-2; maybe TRBD1 (6 bases). The ends were cut back, 5 bases at V and 3 bases at J, with 13 bases in the middle. The CDR3 runs 14 residues. The germline gives CDR1 SQVTM, CDR2 ANQGSEA. CDR3 nucleotides: TGCAGCGTTTCGATACAGGGTGACACCGGGGAGCTGTTTTTT. Protein sequence: CSVSIQGDTGELFF.

The chain recombines TRBV10-3 with TRBJ2-3; 10 nucleotides match TRBD1. V was clipped by 1 base and J by 2 bases; unmatched bases: 3. Germline CDR1 reads ENHRY; CDR2 reads SYGVKD. The CDR3 totals 16 residues. CDR3 sequence reads: CAISELGTGVTDTQYF. CDR3 sequence (DNA): TGTGCCATCAGTGAGTTAGGGACAGGGGTCACAGATACGCAGTATTTT.

This clone has just a few counts. The chain is built from TRBV7-6 and TRBJ1-1; D may be TRBD1 (6 bases). Germline V gene lookup returns CDR1 SGHVS and CDR2 FNYEAQ. The V gene lost 5 bases and the J gene lost 8 bases, with 9 bases spanning the gap. The CDR3 loop spans 11 amino acids. The CDR3 bases are TGTGCCAGCAGCGTTGGACAGGAAGCTTTCTTT. Protein sequence: CASSVGQEAFF.

The chain's CDR3 is CASSLRGYEQYF. The CDR3 DNA is TGTGCCAGCAGCTTAAGGGGATACGAGCAGTACTTC. The chain recombines TRBV5-5 with TRBJ2-7; D may be TRBD1 (5 bases). The CDR3 totals 12 residues. The ends were cut back, 2 bases at V and 4 bases at J, with 7 bases in the middle. Per the germline V gene, CDR1 is SGHKS and CDR2 is YYEKEE (reference sequence).

By share, this clone ranks as medium-sized. The V and J genes are TRBV4-3 and TRBJ2-7; 7 positions agree with TRBD2. The ends lost 0 bases at V and 0 bases at J; junction bases unmatched: 5. The CDR3 length is 16 residues. Germline lookup yields CDR1 LGHNA and CDR2 YSLEER. CDR3 nucleotide sequence: TGCGCCAGCAGCCAAGATTGGCGGGGGAGCTCCTACGAGCAGTACTTC. Its protein is CASSQDWRGSSYEQYF.